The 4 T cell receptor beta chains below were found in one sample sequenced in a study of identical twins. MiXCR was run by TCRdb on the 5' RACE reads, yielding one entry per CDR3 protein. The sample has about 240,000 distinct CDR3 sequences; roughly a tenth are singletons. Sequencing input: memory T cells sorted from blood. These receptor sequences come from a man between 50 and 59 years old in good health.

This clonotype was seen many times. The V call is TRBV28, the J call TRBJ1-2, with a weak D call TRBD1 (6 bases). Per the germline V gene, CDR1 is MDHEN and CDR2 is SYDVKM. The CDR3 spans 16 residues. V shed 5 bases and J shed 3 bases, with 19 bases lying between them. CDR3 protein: CASSGGIWRPDYGYTF. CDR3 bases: TGTGCCAGCAGTGGGGGCATCTGGAGGCCGGACTATGGCTACACCTTC.

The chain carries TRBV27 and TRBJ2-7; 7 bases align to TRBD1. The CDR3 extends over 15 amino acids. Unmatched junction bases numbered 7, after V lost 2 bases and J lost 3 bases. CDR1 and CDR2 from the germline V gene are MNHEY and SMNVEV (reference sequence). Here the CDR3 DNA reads TGTGCCAGCAGTTTAATCGGGGACAGAGGCTACGAGCAGTACTTC. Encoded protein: CASSLIGDRGYEQYF.

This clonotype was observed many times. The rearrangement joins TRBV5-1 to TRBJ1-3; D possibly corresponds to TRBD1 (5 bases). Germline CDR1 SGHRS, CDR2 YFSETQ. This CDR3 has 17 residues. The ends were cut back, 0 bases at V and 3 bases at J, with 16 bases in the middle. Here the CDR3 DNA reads TGCGCCAGCAGCTTGGCAGGCAGGGCCGTTGTTGGAAACACCATATATTTT. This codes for CASSLAGRAVVGNTIYF.

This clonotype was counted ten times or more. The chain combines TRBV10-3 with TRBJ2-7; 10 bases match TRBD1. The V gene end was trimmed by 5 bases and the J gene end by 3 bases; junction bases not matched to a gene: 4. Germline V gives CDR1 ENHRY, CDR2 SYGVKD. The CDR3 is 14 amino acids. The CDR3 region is CAISRTGGFYEQYF. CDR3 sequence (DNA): TGTGCCATCAGTAGGACAGGGGGATTCTACGAGCAGTACTTC.